The source of this T cell receptor beta chain is a study of blood T cells in healthy people across ages. This clonotype was counted between two and nine times. It was with a sample-barcoded 5' primer and a J-beta primer mix that a second PCR of about 7 to 12 cycles was run. Using its own MiXCR run on the 5' RACE reads, TCRdb lists one record per CDR3 protein. The sample has 250,000 to 300,000 distinct CDR3 sequences; roughly 26% are singletons. The CDR3 covers 15 residues. V was shortened by 4 bases and J by 0 bases, with 12 bases between the two germline ends. Germline V gene lookup returns CDR1 SGHRS and CDR2 YFSETQ.

The chain employs TRBV5-1 and TRBJ2-3; possibly TRBD1 for D (6 bases). This receptor was identified in a woman between 70 and 85 years old in good health. Input material: blood. The CDR3 protein is CASSQNRVSTDTQYF. CDR3 DNA sequence: TGCGCCAGCAGCCAGAACAGGGTTAGCACAGATACGCAGTATTTT. Full variable domain (outside the CDR3, taken from reference TRBV5-1 and TRBJ2-3): KAGVTQTPRYLIKTRGQQVTLSCSPISGHRSVSWYQQTPGQGLQFLFEYFSETQRNKGNFPGRFSGRQFSNSRSEMNVSTLELGDSALYLCASSQNRVSTDTQYFGPGTRLTVL.